One and the same sample provided the 23 T cell receptor beta chains below, sequenced in a study of blood T cells in healthy people across ages. The authors ran a second PCR of roughly 6 to 12 cycles using a sample-barcoded 5' primer and a J-beta primer mix. TCRdb used MiXCR to reprocess the 5' RACE reads, holding one entry per CDR3 protein. The profile covers approximately 1,000,000 distinct CDR3 sequences, with roughly two fifths appearing a single time and around 12% taken by the ten largest. Source material: blood. These receptors came from a young man in good health.

This sequence joins TRBV9 and TRBJ2-5; 12 bases map to TRBD1. V gave up 3 bases and J gave up 4 bases; unmatched junction bases: 4. The CDR3 is 15 amino acids. Germline V lookup: CDR1 SGDLS, CDR2 YYNGEE. This CDR3 is CASSDRDRGRETQYF. The CDR3 DNA reads as TGTGCCAGCAGCGATCGGGACAGGGGGCGAGAGACCCAGTACTTC.

The chain is built from TRBV6-2 or TRBV6-3 and TRBJ2-3, with D hard to call. Germline values: CDR1 MNHEY, CDR2 SVGEGT. Trimming pared 4 bases from V and 1 base from J, leaving 12 bases between. The CDR3 is made up of 15 amino acids. The CDR3, as DNA: TGTGCCAGCAGTTTCAGGAGCGAAGGCACAGATACGCAGTATTTT. It is translated as CASSFRSEGTDTQYF.

V gene TRBV7-9 combines with J gene TRBJ1-2, with D hard to call. V gave up 8 bases and J gave up 8 bases, with 15 bases separating them. From germline, CDR1 is SEHNR and CDR2 FQNEAQ (reference sequence). The CDR3 runs 12 residues. As DNA, the CDR3 is TGTGCCAGCCGCACAAGTTCCGTCGGCTACACCTTC. Translating it yields CASRTSSVGYTF.

This clonotype was counted a few times. V is TRBV20-1 and J is TRBJ1-2; perhaps TRBD1 as D (5 bases). There are 11 residues in the CDR3. V was shortened by 3 bases and J by 7 bases, with 9 bases between the two germline ends. Germline V lookup: CDR1 DFQATT, CDR2 SNEGSKA (reference sequence). CDR3 loop: CSASPQGGYTF. The CDR3 DNA reads TGCAGTGCTAGCCCCCAGGGTGGCTACACCTTC.

The V call is TRBV20-1, the J call TRBJ1-4; D not certain. The CDR3 consists of 11 residues. The germline V gene encodes CDR1 DFQATT and CDR2 SNEGSKA (reference sequence). Trimming stripped 7 bases from V and 6 bases from J, with 9 bases between. DNA for the CDR3: TGCAGTGTCCCGCGCGATGAAAAACTGTTTTTT. This gives the protein CSVPRDEKLFF.

The chain recombines TRBV29-1 with TRBJ2-1; perhaps TRBD1 as D (8 bases). The J call could be wrong; TRBJ2-7 is a better fit for the DNA end. CDR1 and CDR2 (germline): SQVTM, ANQGSEA. This CDR3 region has 13 residues. The CDR3 DNA sequence: TGCAGCAGCGGGACAGGCTCCTACAATGAGCAGTACTTC. Protein: CSSGTGSYNEQYF.

In this sample, this clonotype turned up a few times. The chain links TRBV29-1 to TRBJ2-4; no clear D gene. Germline-derived CDR1 and CDR2 are SQVTM and ANQGSEA. This CDR3 is built from 13 residues. Deletions cut 6 bases from V and 0 bases from J, with 9 bases between. The CDR3 reads CSVERLAKNIQYF. CDR3 coding DNA: TGCAGCGTCGAGAGACTAGCCAAAAACATTCAGTACTTC.

The rearrangement uses TRBV5-1 and TRBJ2-2; TRBD2 aligns across 8 bases. The V and J ends lost 3 bases and 0 bases, in that order; junction bases with no gene match: 10. Germline CDR1 SGHRS, CDR2 YFSETQ. CDR3 length: 18 amino acids. The CDR3 coding sequence is TGCGCCAGCAGCTGGGGCGGTAGCGGGGACTCGAACACCGGGGAGCTGTTTTTT. It codes for CASSWGGSGDSNTGELFF.

The chain joins TRBV5-5 to TRBJ2-5; 7 bases are shared with TRBD1. Germline loops: CDR1 SGHKS, CDR2 YYEKEE (reference sequence). The CDR3 spans 15 residues. J was trimmed by 4 bases and V by 1 base; bases with no gene match: 7. The CDR3 loop reads CASSLLTGSVETQYF. The CDR3 DNA sequence: TGTGCCAGCAGCTTGTTGACAGGGAGTGTAGAGACCCAGTACTTC.

This chain joins TRBV20-1 and TRBJ2-1; D is possibly TRBD1 or TRBD2 (5 bases each). This CDR3 has 12 residues. Trimming left V 8 bases short and J 7 bases short, with 15 bases between. Germline V lookup: CDR1 DFQATT, CDR2 SNEGSKA (reference sequence). In DNA form, the CDR3 reads TGCAGTATGACCCGGGGCCTAAATGAGCAGTTCTTC. Residues: CSMTRGLNEQFF.

V and J are TRBV20-1 and TRBJ1-2; D is possibly TRBD1 (5 bases). Trimming removed 0 bases from V and 0 bases from J, with 8 bases in between. This CDR3 region has 14 residues. Germline V gives CDR1 DFQATT, CDR2 SNEGSKA (reference sequence). Here the CDR3 reads CSAREGGANYGYTF. CDR3 DNA: TGCAGTGCTAGAGAGGGGGGAGCTAACTATGGCTACACCTTC.

CDR3 in amino acids: CASSYFPRKQGLVAGYTF. The DNA of the CDR3 is TGTGCCAGCAGTTACTTTCCACGCAAACAGGGCTTGGTTGCTGGCTACACCTTC. This chain links TRBV6-7 with TRBJ1-2; tentative D call: TRBD1 (6 bases). TRBV6-7 is labeled an ORF, and its function is uncertain. The CDR3 extends over 18 amino acids. V lost 1 base and J 7 bases, leaving 25 bases between the germline ends.

To note about this clonotype: One junction end disagrees with the germline gene, perhaps due to a read error. The V and J genes are TRBV7-7 and TRBJ2-1; 8 bases are a match to TRBD1. The V gene's germline CDR1 is SSHAT and CDR2 FNYEAQ (reference sequence). There are 15 residues in the CDR3. In DNA, the CDR3 is TGTGCTAGCAGCTTAGACAGGGGATCCTCCAATGAGCAGTTCTTC. It translates to CASSLDRGSSNEQFF.

About this clonotype itself: At one end the junction does not follow the germline gene, possibly because of a read error. This sequence joins TRBV6-2 or TRBV6-3 and TRBJ1-5; 9 bases line up with TRBD1. The CDR3 consists of 14 residues. Germline CDR1 is MNHEY and CDR2 is SVGEGT. The CDR3 sequence is CSSRKGQGEQPQHF. For the CDR3, the DNA is TGTTCCAGCAGAAAGGGACAGGGAGAACAGCCCCAGCATTTT.

This clonotype has a handful of counts. The chain recombines TRBV7-9 with TRBJ1-1; a weak D match, TRBD1 (5 bases). V lost 6 bases and J lost 4, with 12 bases in between. This CDR3 has 13 amino acids. Germline loops: CDR1 SEHNR, CDR2 FQNEAQ (reference sequence). In DNA form, the CDR3 reads TGTGCCAGCAGTATAGACAGCCCCACTGAAGCTTTCTTT. It codes for CASSIDSPTEAFF.

This clonotype was found a few times. V and J are TRBV29-1 and TRBJ2-5, with 9 bases aligning to TRBD1. Unmatched junction bases numbered 6, after V lost 4 bases and J lost 0 bases. Germline assignment: CDR1 SQVTM and CDR2 ANQGSEA. This CDR3 comprises 15 residues. The CDR3, as DNA: TGCAGCGTTGTCCCGGGACAGGGTAACCAAGAGACCCAGTACTTC. Its translation is CSVVPGQGNQETQYF.

This chain connects TRBV9 to TRBJ2-1; D not certain. This CDR3 has 18 amino acids. V lost 0 bases and J lost 1, with 17 bases in between. The germline V gene has CDR1 SGDLS and CDR2 YYNGEE. The CDR3 nucleotides are TGTGCCAGCAGCGTAGAAGGGAAGTACAGTCGTTCCTACAATGAGCAGTTCTTC. It specifies CASSVEGKYSRSYNEQFF.

The genes are TRBV4-2 and TRBJ2-7; D not resolved. Germline CDR1 is LGHNA and CDR2 is YNFKEQ. V was clipped by 0 bases and J by 0 bases, with 15 bases between them. The CDR3 consists of 17 residues. The CDR3 loop is CASSQEEREVSSYEQYF. In nucleotides, the CDR3 is TGTGCCAGCAGCCAAGAGGAAAGAGAGGTGAGCTCCTACGAGCAGTACTTC.

This clonotype was recorded a few times. The chain is built from TRBV20-1 and TRBJ2-5, with D tentatively TRBD1 (6 bases). Germline CDR1 is DFQATT and CDR2 is SNEGSKA (reference sequence). The CDR3 length is 12 residues. With 5 bases removed from V and 4 bases from J, the gap between germline ends came to 11 bases. CDR3 nucleotides: TGCAGTGCTCCCTCACAGGGAGAGACCCAGTACTTC. Translating it yields CSAPSQGETQYF.

This clonotype has only a few counts. The V gene is TRBV29-1, the J gene TRBJ1-5, with D perhaps matching TRBD1 (5 bases). The CDR3 covers 13 residues. The V end was cut by 5 bases, the J end by 0 bases, with 8 bases between. Germline CDR1 SQVTM, CDR2 ANQGSEA. CDR3 nucleotide sequence: TGCAGCGTTAAGACAGATAGCAATCAGCCCCAGCATTTT. Amino acids: CSVKTDSNQPQHF.

This clonotype was found a few times. V usage is TRBV20-1 and J usage is TRBJ2-5; D not certain. In germline, CDR1 is DFQATT, CDR2 SNEGSKA (reference sequence). Trimming pared 0 bases from V and 5 bases from J, leaving 10 bases between. The CDR3 is 13 amino acids. The CDR3 DNA is TGCAGTGCTAGAGATTGGAGTCTGGAGACCCAGTACTTC. Its translation is CSARDWSLETQYF.

This clonotype was observed a handful of times. The gene calls are TRBV2 and TRBJ2-3; 13 nucleotides match TRBD2. The junction had 4 bases not matched to a gene; V was cut back by 6 bases and J by 4 bases. Germline V gene sequence: CDR1 SNHLY, CDR2 FYNNEI. The CDR3 spans 15 residues. The CDR3 coding sequence is TGTGCCAGCAGGGAAACTAGCGGGGGGGCAGATACGCAGTATTTT. Translated: CASRETSGGADTQYF.

This sequence joins TRBV29-1 and TRBJ2-1; D ambiguous. This CDR3 contains 13 residues. V lost 6 bases and J 13 bases, leaving 22 bases between the germline ends. The germline V gene encodes CDR1 SQVTM and CDR2 ANQGSEA. As DNA, the CDR3 is TGCAGCGTAGGGCTGAGGTTGACTGAGACCCAGTTCTTC. Protein sequence: CSVGLRLTETQFF.